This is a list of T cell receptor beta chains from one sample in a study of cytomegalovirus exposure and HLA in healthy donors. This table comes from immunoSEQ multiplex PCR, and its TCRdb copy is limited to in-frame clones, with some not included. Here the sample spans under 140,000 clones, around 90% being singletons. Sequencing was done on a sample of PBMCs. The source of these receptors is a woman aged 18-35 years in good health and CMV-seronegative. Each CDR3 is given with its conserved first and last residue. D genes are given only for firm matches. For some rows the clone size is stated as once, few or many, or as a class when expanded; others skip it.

CSAAEWEQYF,TGCAGTGCCGCTGAGTGGGAGCAGTACTTC,TRBV20-1,TRBJ2-7,.,.
CASSQEFSGQLAGGPVYEQYF,TGTGCCAGCAGCCAAGAGTTTTCGGGACAGCTAGCGGGAGGCCCTGTCTACGAGCAGTACTTC,TRBV4-2,TRBJ2-7,.,TRBD2
CASSLRQGYTGELFF,TGTGCCAGCAGTCTACGACAGGGATACACCGGGGAGCTGTTTTTT,TRBV28,TRBJ2-2,.,TRBD1
CASSQEQTGGTWTDTQYF,TGTGCCAGCAGCCAAGAACAAACAGGGGGTACATGGACAGATACGCAGTATTTT,TRBV4-2,TRBJ2-3,.,TRBD1
CASSPQKDREALYGYTF,TGTGCCAGCTCCCCGCAAAAGGACAGGGAGGCTCTCTATGGCTACACCTTC,TRBV18,TRBJ1-2,.,TRBD1
CASSLWGLNNEQFF,TGTGCCAGCAGTCTGTGGGGACTAAACAATGAGCAGTTCTTC,TRBV6-5,TRBJ2-1,.,TRBD2
CATGSRNQPQHF,TGTGCCACAGGCAGTAGGAATCAGCCCCAGCATTTT,TRBV6-1,TRBJ1-5,.,.
CSVDRSQETQYF,TGCAGCGTTGACAGGTCCCAAGAGACCCAGTACTTC,TRBV29-1,TRBJ2-5,.,.
CAWTSGGDEKLFF,TGTGCCTGGACTTCAGGGGGCGATGAAAAACTGTTTTTT,TRBV30,TRBJ1-4,few,TRBD1
CASRGGYTGELFF,TGTGCCAGCAGAGGAGGATACACCGGGGAGCTGTTTTTT,TRBV28,TRBJ2-2,.,.
CASRRTGTNEKLFF,TGTGCCAGCAGGAGGACAGGAACTAATGAAAAACTGTTTTTT,TRBV27,TRBJ1-4,.,TRBD1
CASSPSGTGELFF,TGCGCCAGCAGCCCTAGCGGGACCGGGGAGCTGTTTTTT,TRBV4-1,TRBJ2-2,.,TRBD2
CASSLETAFFSNQPQHF,TGTGCCAGCAGCTTAGAAACAGCATTCTTTAGCAATCAGCCCCAGCATTTT,TRBV7-9,TRBJ1-5,.,.
CASSFGTGNSPLHF,TGTGCCAGCAGTTTCGGGACAGGGAATTCACCCCTCCACTTT,TRBV27,TRBJ1-6,once,TRBD1
CAWSPGTYPYEQYF,TGTGCCTGGAGTCCGGGGACATATCCCTACGAGCAGTACTTC,TRBV30,TRBJ2-7,.,.
CASSLGLAGTTDTQYF,TGTGCCAGCAGCTTAGGACTAGCGGGGACCACAGATACGCAGTATTTT,TRBV7-9,TRBJ2-3,.,TRBD2
CAWSAGTSLPDTQYF,TGTGCCTGGAGTGCCGGGACTAGTCTTCCAGATACGCAGTATTTT,TRBV30,TRBJ2-3,.,TRBD2
CASSLGQGAWTGELFF,TGTGCCAGCAGCTTGGGGCAGGGGGCTTGGACCGGGGAGCTGTTTTTT,TRBV5-6,TRBJ2-2,.,TRBD1
CASSSGLAGQSSYEQYF,TGTGCCAGCAGCTCGGGACTAGCGGGGCAAAGCTCCTACGAGCAGTACTTC,TRBV13,TRBJ2-7,.,TRBD2
CASSNVGANYNEQFF,TGTGCCAGTAGTAATGTGGGAGCAAACTACAATGAGCAGTTCTTC,TRBV19,TRBJ2-1,.,.
CASSLVQVNTEAFF,TGTGCCAGCAGTTTGGTACAGGTGAACACTGAAGCTTTCTTT,TRBV28,TRBJ1-1,.,.
CASSIGQGAGYTF,TGTGCCAGTAGTATCGGTCAAGGGGCTGGCTACACCTTC,TRBV19,TRBJ1-2,.,.
CASLPIAGANEQFF,TGTGCCAGCCTACCTATAGCGGGAGCAAATGAGCAGTTCTTC,TRBV2,TRBJ2-1,.,TRBD2
CAGVRVGDTDTQYF,TGTGCCGGTGTCCGGGTAGGGGACACAGATACGCAGTATTTT,TRBV30,TRBJ2-3,.,.
CASSTSTGSETQYF,TGTGCCAGCAGCACATCCACAGGGAGTGAGACCCAGTACTTC,TRBV7-8,TRBJ2-5,.,.
CASSFPAGGQETQYF,TGTGCCAGCAGTTTTCCAGCGGGGGGCCAAGAGACCCAGTACTTC,TRBV28,TRBJ2-5,once,TRBD2
CASSWNGDFSYEQYF,TGTGCCAGCAGTTGGAATGGAGACTTCTCCTACGAGCAGTACTTC,TRBV27,TRBJ2-7,.,.
CASSTHRDRGNEQFF,TGTGCCAGCAGTACCCACCGGGACAGGGGCAATGAGCAGTTCTTC,TRBV27,TRBJ2-1,.,TRBD1
CASSLWGRAEKLFF,TGTGCCAGCAGCTTATGGGGCAGGGCTGAAAAACTGTTTTTT,TRBV7-2,TRBJ1-4,.,.
CASSQDRGRLGDTQYF,TGCGCCAGCAGCCAAGATCGGGGTCGGCTCGGAGATACGCAGTATTTT,TRBV4-3,TRBJ2-3,.,.
CASSLKLRDYEQFF,TGTGCCAGCAGTCTCAAGTTACGGGATTATGAGCAGTTCTTC,TRBV27,TRBJ2-1,.,.
CASSPPLGGRRINEQFF,TGTGCCAGCAGCCCCCCCCTCGGCGGGAGACGTATCAATGAGCAGTTCTTC,TRBV7-9,TRBJ2-1,once,TRBD2
CASSVERGPRGYTF,TGTGCCAGCAGCGTAGAAAGGGGGCCTCGAGGCTACACCTTC,TRBV9,TRBJ1-2,.,TRBD1
CASSTRVFNEQFF,TGTGCCAGCAGCACCAGGGTTTTCAATGAGCAGTTCTTC,TRBV7-3,TRBJ2-1,.,.
CASSLSRILSTDTQYF,TGTGCCAGCAGTTTATCTAGAATTCTTTCCACAGATACGCAGTATTTT,TRBV27,TRBJ2-3,.,.
CASSPLGQRDTGELFF,TGTGCCAGCAGCCCCCTCGGACAGAGGGACACCGGGGAGCTGTTTTTT,TRBV7-8,TRBJ2-2,.,.
CASTRALTQETQYF,TGTGCCAGCACTCGCGCACTGACACAAGAGACCCAGTACTTC,TRBV2,TRBJ2-5,.,.
CASSLVEEESKQFF,TGTGCCAGCAGCTTGGTGGAGGAGGAGTCTAAGCAGTTCTTC,TRBV5-6,TRBJ2-1,once,.
CASSQDRVYEQYF,TGCGCCAGCAGCCAAGATCGGGTTTACGAGCAGTACTTC,TRBV4-3,TRBJ2-7,.,.
CASSSSGSDNEQFF,TGTGCCAGCAGTTCTAGCGGGAGTGACAATGAGCAGTTCTTC,TRBV6-5,TRBJ2-1,.,TRBD2
CASSTSGNVDTQYF,TGCGCCAGCAGCACTAGCGGGAACGTAGATACGCAGTATTTT,TRBV5-1,TRBJ2-3,.,TRBD2
CASSLESSRDEQYF,TGTGCCAGCAGCTTGGAATCTAGTAGAGACGAGCAGTACTTC,TRBV5-4,TRBJ2-7,.,.
CASSSEELAGGWDEQFF,TGTGCCAGCAGCTCGGAGGAACTAGCGGGGGGATGGGATGAGCAGTTCTTC,TRBV7-9,TRBJ2-1,.,TRBD2
CAWRAGTVPSYEQYF,TGTGCCTGGAGGGCCGGGACAGTCCCTTCCTACGAGCAGTACTTC,TRBV30,TRBJ2-7,once,TRBD1
CASSFQRGEQETQYF,TGTGCCAGCAGCTTCCAGCGGGGAGAACAAGAGACCCAGTACTTC,TRBV7-2,TRBJ2-5,.,TRBD2
CASSPRQAHYGYTF,TGTGCCAGCAGCCCAAGACAGGCGCACTATGGCTACACCTTC,TRBV7-6,TRBJ1-2,.,.
CAWSALAGEQFF,TGTGCCTGGAGTGCCCTAGCGGGCGAGCAGTTCTTC,TRBV30,TRBJ2-1,.,TRBD2
CASSLSRLAGNEQFF,TGTGCCAGCAGTTTATCGAGACTAGCGGGCAATGAGCAGTTCTTC,TRBV27,TRBJ2-1,.,TRBD2
CASSRGQGDEQFF,TGTGCCAGCAGCCGCGGCCAGGGCGACGAGCAGTTCTTC,TRBV7-3,TRBJ2-1,few,.
CASSLWVGDRGRDNEQYF,TGTGCCAGCAGCTTATGGGTCGGGGACAGGGGAAGGGATAACGAGCAGTACTTC,TRBV11-2,TRBJ2-7,.,TRBD1
CASSLRTGNNQPQHF,TGCGCCAGCAGCCTTAGGACAGGGAACAATCAGCCCCAGCATTTT,TRBV4-1,TRBJ1-5,once,TRBD1
CASSLGQGAYEQYF,TGCGCCAGCAGCTTGGGTCAGGGGGCCTACGAGCAGTACTTC,TRBV5-1,TRBJ2-7,.,TRBD1